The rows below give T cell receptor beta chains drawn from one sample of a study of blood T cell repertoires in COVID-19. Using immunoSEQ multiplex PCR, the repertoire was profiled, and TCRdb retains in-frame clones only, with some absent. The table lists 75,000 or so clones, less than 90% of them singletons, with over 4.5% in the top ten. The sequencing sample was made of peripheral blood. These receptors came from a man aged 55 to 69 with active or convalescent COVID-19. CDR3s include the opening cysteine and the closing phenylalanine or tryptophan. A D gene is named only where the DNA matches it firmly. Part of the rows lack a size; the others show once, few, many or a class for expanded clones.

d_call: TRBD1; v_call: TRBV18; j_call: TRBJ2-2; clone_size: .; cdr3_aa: CASSEVGGQGANTGELFF; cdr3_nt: TGTGCCAGCTCAGAGGTTGGAGGACAGGGGGCGAACACCGGGGAGCTGTTTTTT
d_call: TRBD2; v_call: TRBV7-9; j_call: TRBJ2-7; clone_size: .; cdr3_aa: CASSSPGGEQQYF; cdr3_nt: TGTGCCAGCAGCTCGCCTGGGGGGGAGCAGCAGTACTTC
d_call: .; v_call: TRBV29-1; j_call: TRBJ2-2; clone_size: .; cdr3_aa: CSVPAGEGGELFF; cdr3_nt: TGCAGCGTCCCCGCAGGGGAGGGCGGGGAGCTGTTTTTT
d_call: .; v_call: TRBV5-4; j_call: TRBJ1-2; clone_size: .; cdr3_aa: CASSLYEGLHGYTF; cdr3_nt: TGTGCCAGCAGCTTGTATGAGGGTCTCCATGGCTACACCTTC
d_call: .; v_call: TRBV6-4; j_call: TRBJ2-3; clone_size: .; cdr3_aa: CASSPLGGTDTQYF; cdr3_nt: TGTGCCAGCAGCCCCCTAGGGGGCACAGATACGCAGTATTTT
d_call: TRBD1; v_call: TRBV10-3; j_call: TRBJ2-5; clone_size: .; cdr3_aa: CASVQGHGEETQYF; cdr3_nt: TGTGCCTCCGTACAGGGGCATGGGGAGGAGACCCAGTACTTC
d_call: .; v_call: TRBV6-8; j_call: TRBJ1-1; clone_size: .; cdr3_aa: CASSWAEGNTEAFF; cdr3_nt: TGTGCCAGCAGTTGGGCTGAGGGGAACACTGAAGCTTTCTTT
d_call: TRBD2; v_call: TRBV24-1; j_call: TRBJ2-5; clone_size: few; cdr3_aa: CATGSPASGYYLQETQYF; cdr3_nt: TGTGCCACCGGGTCCCCGGCTAGCGGGTATTACCTCCAAGAGACCCAGTACTTC
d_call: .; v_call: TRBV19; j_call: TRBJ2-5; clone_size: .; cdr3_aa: CASNLGAGETQYF; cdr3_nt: TGTGCCAGTAACCTGGGAGCGGGAGAGACCCAGTACTTC
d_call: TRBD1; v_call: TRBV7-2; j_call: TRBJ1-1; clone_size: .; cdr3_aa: CASSSDDRVGTEAFF; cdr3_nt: TGTGCCAGCAGCTCGGACGACAGGGTTGGGACTGAAGCTTTCTTT
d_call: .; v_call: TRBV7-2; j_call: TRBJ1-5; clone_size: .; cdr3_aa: CASSSKSNQPQHF; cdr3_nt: TGTGCCAGCAGCTCCAAAAGCAATCAGCCCCAGCATTTT
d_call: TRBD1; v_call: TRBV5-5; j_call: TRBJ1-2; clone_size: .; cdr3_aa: CASSTRQGHYTF; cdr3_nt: TGTGCCAGCAGCACCCGACAGGGCCACTACACCTTC
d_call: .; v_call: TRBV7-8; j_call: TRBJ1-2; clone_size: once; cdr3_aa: CASSRVRSLLLNYGYTF; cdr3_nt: TGTGCCAGCAGCCGAGTCCGTAGTCTCCTCCTTAACTATGGCTACACCTTC
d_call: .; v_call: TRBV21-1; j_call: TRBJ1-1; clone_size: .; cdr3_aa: CASSIGLQGVGNTEAFF; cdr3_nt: TGTGCCAGCAGCATAGGCCTACAGGGCGTTGGGAACACTGAAGCTTTCTTT
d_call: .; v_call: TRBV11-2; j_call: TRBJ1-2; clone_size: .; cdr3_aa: CASSLREGYGYTF; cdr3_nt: TGTGCCAGCAGCTTAAGAGAGGGCTATGGCTACACCTTC
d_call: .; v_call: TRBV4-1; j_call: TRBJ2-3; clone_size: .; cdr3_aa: CASSQVGNRRGLVDTQYF; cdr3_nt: TGCGCCAGCAGCCAAGTTGGGAACAGGCGGGGCTTAGTAGATACGCAGTATTTT
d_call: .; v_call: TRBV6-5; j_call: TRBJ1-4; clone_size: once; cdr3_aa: CASRWSSTNEKLFF; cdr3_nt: TGTGCCAGCAGATGGAGCTCAACTAATGAAAAACTGTTTTTT
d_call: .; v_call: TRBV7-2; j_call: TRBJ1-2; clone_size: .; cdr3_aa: CASSPVQGIRGYTF; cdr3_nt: TGTGCCAGCAGCCCCGTGCAGGGGATACGAGGCTACACCTTC
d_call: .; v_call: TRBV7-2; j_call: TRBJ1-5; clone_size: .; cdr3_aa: CASSLDWGTHYQPQHF; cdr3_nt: TGTGCCAGCAGCTTAGATTGGGGGACACACTATCAGCCCCAGCATTTT
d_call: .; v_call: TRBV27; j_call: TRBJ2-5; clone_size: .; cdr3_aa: CASSARQPPYQETQYF; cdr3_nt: TGTGCCAGCAGTGCACGACAGCCCCCGTACCAAGAGACCCAGTACTTC
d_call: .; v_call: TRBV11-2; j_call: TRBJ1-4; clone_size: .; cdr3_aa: CASSFGSTNEKLFF; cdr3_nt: TGTGCCAGCAGCTTCGGGTCAACTAATGAAAAACTGTTTTTT
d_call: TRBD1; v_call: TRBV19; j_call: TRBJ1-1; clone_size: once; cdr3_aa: CASSTMSGTGGIAEAFF; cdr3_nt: TGTGCCAGTAGCACAATGTCCGGGACAGGGGGTATCGCTGAAGCTTTCTTT
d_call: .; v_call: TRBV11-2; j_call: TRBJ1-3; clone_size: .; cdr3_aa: CASSPLTGGNTIYF; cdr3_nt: TGTGCCAGCAGCCCATTAACAGGGGGAAACACCATATATTTT